This T cell receptor (beta chain) originates from a study of CD8+ T cells in alopecia areata. Looking at the study overall: At a dose of 5 to 10 mg twice daily, oral tofacitinib was given to treated patients. Tofacitinib administration persisted for 6 to 18 months, succeeded by 6 months off drug.

PBMCs, the starting material, were the source of sorted CD4+ and CD8+ T cells. This clone was picked up one time. cDNA prepared by RNA extraction and subsequent reverse transcription served as the template for sequencing. TCRdb keeps only in-frame clones here, not all; method: immunoSEQ multiplex PCR. The sample has some 180,000 clones; over 55% are singletons. The origin of this receptor is a human donor with alopecia areata. The sample was CD4+ T cells sorted from blood, taken at week 0.

The DNA of the CDR3 is TGCAGCGTTGGCAACGGGGAGCTGTTTTTT. Amino acid sequence: CSVGNGELFF. The chain is built from TRBV29-1 and TRBJ2-2, with unresolved D. Looked up from germline, CDR1 is SQVTM and CDR2 is ANQGSEA. This CDR3 has 10 residues. Trimming took off 4 bases at V and 7 bases at J, with 4 bases between the two ends.